The 11 T cell receptor beta chains below all came from one sample that was sequenced in a study of shared clonotypes between healthy human individuals. Clones were read by immunoSEQ multiplex PCR, and TCRdb kept only the in-frame ones, dropping some. The profile covers millions of clones, with roughly 94% appearing a single time and more than 0.1% taken by the ten largest. Sample: naive CD4+ T cells sorted from blood. Documented subset: CD45RA+ positively selected. The receptors were gathered from a man aged 18-30 years in good health.

The V gene is TRBV7-9, the J gene TRBJ2-3, with 7 bases that match TRBD2. Germline V CDR1 and CDR2: SEHNR, FQNEAQ (reference sequence). CDR3 length: 16 amino acids. V lost 4 bases and J lost 2; bases outside the gene matches: 9. The CDR3: CASSSWGRGSTDTQYF. The CDR3 region has the DNA TGTGCCAGCAGCTCCTGGGGGAGGGGATCCACAGATACGCAGTATTTT.

The J gene is TRBJ1-3, the V gene TRBV6-5; D ambiguous. The CDR3 sequence is 16 residues long. The germline V and J ends were trimmed by 0 bases and 6 bases, with 15 bases remaining between them. Germline loops: CDR1 MNHEY, CDR2 SVGAGI. Here the CDR3 DNA reads TGTGCCAGCAGTTACTCGACGACTCCACCTCAAAACACCATATATTTT. Its translation: CASSYSTTPPQNTIYF.

In this sample, this clone turned up once. The chain has TRBV5-6 and TRBJ2-2, with 9 bases aligning to TRBD2. Germline CDR1 is SGHDT and CDR2 is YYEEEE. This CDR3 comprises 15 residues. The J segment lost 3 bases and the V segment lost 5 bases, leaving 5 bases of the junction unmatched. The CDR3 coding sequence is TGTGCCAGCAGACCCGGGACTAGCTACACCGGGGAGCTGTTTTTT. It translates to CASRPGTSYTGELFF.

The V gene is TRBV25-1, the J gene TRBJ2-1, with TRBD2 matching 14 bases. This CDR3 has 16 residues. The V and J ends lost 6 bases and 6 bases, in that order; junction bases with no gene match: 7. Germline loops: CDR1 MGHDK, CDR2 SYGVNS. The CDR3 DNA follows: TGTGCCAGCAGACCGCCGGGACTAGCGGGAGTCAATGAGCAGTTCTTC. This sequence encodes CASRPPGLAGVNEQFF.

The chain has TRBV5-1 and TRBJ1-2; D is undetermined. Trimming pared 6 bases from V and 2 bases from J, leaving 11 bases between. The CDR3 is 13 residues long. CDR1 is SGHRS and CDR2 is YFSETQ in the germline V gene. CDR3 in DNA: TGCGCCAGCACCGCGGACGGCAACTATGGCTACACCTTC. Its protein is CASTADGNYGYTF.

This chain uses TRBV4-3 with TRBJ1-1; 10 bases fit TRBD1. The CDR3 totals 14 residues. The germline CDR1 and CDR2 sequences are LGHNA and YSLEER. Trimming removed 0 bases from V and 5 bases from J; junction bases left unmatched: 0. The CDR3 loop is CASSQEGQGTEAFF. The CDR3 coding sequence is TGCGCCAGCAGCCAAGAGGGACAGGGGACTGAAGCTTTCTTT.

This sequence joins TRBV28 and TRBJ2-5, with 10 nucleotides matching TRBD2. The CDR3 has 13 residues. Germline V gene data show CDR1 as MDHEN and CDR2 as SYDVKM. Trimming cost V 6 bases and J 5 bases; bases outside gene matches: 3. CDR3 loop: CASSLAGAETQYF. CDR3 nucleotides: TGTGCCAGCAGCCTAGCGGGGGCGGAGACCCAGTACTTC. Together with reference TRBV28 and TRBJ2-5, the CDR3 gives the full variable domain: DVKVTQSSRYLVKRTGEKVFLECVQDMDHENMFWYRQDPGLGLRLIYFSYDVKMKEKGDIPEGYSVSREKKERFSLILESASTNQTSMYLCASSLAGAETQYFGPGTRLLVL.

A remark on this clone: The same CDR3 is also encoded by other DNA sequences in this sample. The chain combines TRBV2 with TRBJ2-3, with D maybe TRBD1 (5 bases). Trimming shortened V by 6 bases and J by 4 bases, and 8 bases separated the two germline ends. Germline V lookup: CDR1 SNHLY, CDR2 FYNNEI. This CDR3 is 12 amino acids long. Here the CDR3 DNA reads TGTGCCAGCAGCGTGACAGCAGATACGCAGTATTTT. Translated: CASSVTADTQYF.

In this sample, this clone turned up once. The J gene is TRBJ1-2, the V gene TRBV18; 7 bases fit TRBD1. CDR3 length: 16 residues. Germline CDR1 KGHSH, CDR2 LQKENI. The V segment lost 0 bases and the J segment 2 bases; nucleotides outside the gene matches: 6. The CDR3 here is CASSPPNLRGNYGYTF. The CDR3 DNA reads TGTGCCAGCTCACCACCGAACCTCAGGGGGAACTATGGCTACACCTTC.

V gene TRBV11-2 combines with J gene TRBJ2-1; D remains unclear. The V end lost 5 bases, the J end lost 0 bases, and 11 bases lay between the germline ends. The CDR3 contains 15 residues. Germline loops: CDR1 SGHAT, CDR2 FQNNGV. The CDR3: CASSLHQSSYNEQFF. CDR3 nucleotide sequence: TGTGCCAGCAGCCTACACCAGAGCTCCTACAATGAGCAGTTCTTC.

The rearrangement joins TRBV7-2 to TRBJ2-3; D remains ambiguous. The CDR3 length is 12 residues. Trimming left V 3 bases short and J 8 bases short, with 9 bases between. From germline, CDR1 is SGHTA and CDR2 FQGNSA. The chain's CDR3 is CASSFMPGTQYF. DNA of the CDR3: TGTGCCAGCAGCTTCATGCCTGGTACGCAGTATTTT.